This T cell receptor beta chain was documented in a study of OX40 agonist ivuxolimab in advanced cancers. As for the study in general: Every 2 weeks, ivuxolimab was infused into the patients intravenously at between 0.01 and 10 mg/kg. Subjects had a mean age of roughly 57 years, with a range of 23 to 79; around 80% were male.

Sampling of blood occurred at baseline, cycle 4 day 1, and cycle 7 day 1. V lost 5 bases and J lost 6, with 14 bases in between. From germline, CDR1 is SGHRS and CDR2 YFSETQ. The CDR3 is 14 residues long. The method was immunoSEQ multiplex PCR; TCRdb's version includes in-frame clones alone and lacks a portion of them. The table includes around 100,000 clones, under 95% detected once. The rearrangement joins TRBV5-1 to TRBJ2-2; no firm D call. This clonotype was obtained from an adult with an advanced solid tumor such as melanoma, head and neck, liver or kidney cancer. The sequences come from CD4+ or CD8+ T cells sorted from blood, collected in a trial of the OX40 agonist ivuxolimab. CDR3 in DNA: TGCGCCAGCAGGTCTAACTTGCGATCCGGGGAGCTGTTTTTT. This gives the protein CASRSNLRSGELFF. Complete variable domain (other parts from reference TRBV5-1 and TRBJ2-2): KAGVTQTPRYLIKTRGQQVTLSCSPISGHRSVSWYQQTPGQGLQFLFEYFSETQRNKGNFPGRFSGRQFSNSRSEMNVSTLELGDSALYLCASRSNLRSGELFFGEGSRLTVL.